A selection of T cell receptor beta chains follows, all from one sample in a study of T cells in tuberculosis. Generated by immunoSEQ multiplex PCR, the TCRdb table keeps only in-frame clones and is missing some. The sample holds some 40,000 clones; roughly 94% are singletons and the top ten take about 4.1%. The material sequenced was PBMCs, taken at tuberculosis diagnosis. The source is an adult with tuberculosis. The CDR3 runs from the conserved cysteine through the conserved F or W. A D gene is named only where the DNA matches it firmly. Where a row states a size, it is once, few, many or the class of an expanded clone; other rows omit it.

clone size: .
D gene: .
J gene: TRBJ1-3
V gene: TRBV5-1
CDR3 protein: CASTLTGYVGNTIYF
CDR3 DNA: TGCGCCAGCACCCTTACAGGGTATGTCGGAAACACCATATATTTT

clone size: once
D gene: .
J gene: TRBJ2-7
V gene: TRBV5-1
CDR3 protein: CASNTSGSYEQYF
CDR3 DNA: TGCGCCAGCAACACATCCGGGAGCTACGAGCAGTACTTC

clone size: .
D gene: .
J gene: TRBJ1-2
V gene: TRBV5-1
CDR3 protein: CASSVTGQEAYGYTF
CDR3 DNA: TGCGCCAGCAGCGTCACAGGTCAAGAGGCATATGGCTACACCTTC

clone size: .
D gene: .
J gene: TRBJ1-1
V gene: TRBV25-1
CDR3 protein: CASSDIRPRGNTEAFF
CDR3 DNA: TGTGCCAGCAGTGATATCCGCCCTAGGGGGAACACTGAAGCTTTCTTT

clone size: few
D gene: .
J gene: TRBJ1-1
V gene: TRBV4-3
CDR3 protein: CASSQAGNTEAFF
CDR3 DNA: TGCGCCAGCAGCCAAGCAGGGAACACTGAAGCTTTCTTT

clone size: .
D gene: TRBD2
J gene: TRBJ2-5
V gene: TRBV4-1
CDR3 protein: CASSQDEALAGWETQYF
CDR3 DNA: TGCGCCAGCAGCCAAGATGAGGCGCTAGCGGGGTGGGAGACCCAGTACTTC

clone size: .
D gene: TRBD2
J gene: TRBJ2-3
V gene: TRBV10-3
CDR3 protein: CAISESIGAILAGRGADTQYF
CDR3 DNA: TGTGCCATCAGTGAGTCGATTGGAGCCATACTAGCGGGGCGAGGTGCAGATACGCAGTATTTT

clone size: .
D gene: .
J gene: TRBJ1-3
V gene: TRBV9
CDR3 protein: CASSPGAGEPGNTIYF
CDR3 DNA: TGTGCCAGCAGCCCAGGGGCGGGTGAGCCTGGAAACACCATATATTTT

clone size: .
D gene: TRBD1
J gene: TRBJ2-5
V gene: TRBV7-6
CDR3 protein: CASSPDRGQETQYF
CDR3 DNA: TGTGCCAGCAGCCCTGACAGGGGCCAAGAGACCCAGTACTTC

clone size: once
D gene: TRBD1
J gene: TRBJ2-2
V gene: TRBV5-1
CDR3 protein: CASSYDRGTGELFF
CDR3 DNA: TGCGCCAGCAGTTACGACAGGGGCACCGGGGAGCTGTTTTTT

clone size: .
D gene: .
J gene: TRBJ1-2
V gene: TRBV15
CDR3 protein: CATSGGGESRYGYTF
CDR3 DNA: TGTGCCACCAGCGGAGGGGGGGAGAGTCGCTATGGCTACACCTTC

clone size: .
D gene: TRBD1
J gene: TRBJ2-2
V gene: TRBV19
CDR3 protein: CASSIAHGTANTGELFF
CDR3 DNA: TGTGCCAGTAGTATAGCCCACGGGACAGCGAACACCGGGGAGCTGTTTTTT

clone size: .
D gene: TRBD2
J gene: TRBJ2-1
V gene: TRBV14
CDR3 protein: CASSPTAGLAGGDKYNEQFF
CDR3 DNA: TGTGCCAGCAGCCCCACTGCGGGACTAGCGGGGGGGGACAAATACAATGAGCAGTTCTTC

clone size: .
D gene: TRBD1
J gene: TRBJ1-5
V gene: TRBV7-8
CDR3 protein: CASSSQGDSNQPQHF
CDR3 DNA: TGTGCCAGCAGCTCCCAGGGGGATAGCAATCAGCCCCAGCATTTT

clone size: .
D gene: TRBD1
J gene: TRBJ1-4
V gene: TRBV4-3
CDR3 protein: CASSQAIWTGLEKLFF
CDR3 DNA: TGCGCCAGCAGCCAAGCGATTTGGACAGGGTTGGAAAAACTGTTTTTT

clone size: once
D gene: .
J gene: TRBJ2-7
V gene: TRBV5-6
CDR3 protein: CASSSTEPPYEQYF
CDR3 DNA: TGTGCCAGCAGCTCGACGGAGCCCCCCTACGAGCAGTACTTC

clone size: .
D gene: .
J gene: TRBJ2-5
V gene: TRBV7-7
CDR3 protein: CASTSGTFGETQYF
CDR3 DNA: TGTGCCAGCACCTCCGGGACATTCGGAGAGACCCAGTACTTC

clone size: once
D gene: TRBD1
J gene: TRBJ1-5
V gene: TRBV25-1
CDR3 protein: CASSPEEGANQPQHF
CDR3 DNA: TGTGCCAGCAGTCCCGAAGAGGGGGCCAATCAGCCCCAGCATTTT

clone size: .
D gene: TRBD1
J gene: TRBJ2-1
V gene: TRBV25-1
CDR3 protein: CASSESWTGFNEQFF
CDR3 DNA: TGTGCCAGCAGTGAATCATGGACAGGATTCAATGAGCAGTTCTTC

clone size: .
D gene: TRBD1
J gene: TRBJ1-2
V gene: TRBV19
CDR3 protein: CASSEQGSYGYTF
CDR3 DNA: TGTGCCAGTAGTGAACAGGGGAGCTATGGCTACACCTTC

clone size: .
D gene: TRBD1
J gene: TRBJ2-3
V gene: TRBV9
CDR3 protein: CASSVGTGGTDTQYF
CDR3 DNA: TGTGCCAGCAGCGTAGGAACAGGGGGCACAGATACGCAGTATTTT

clone size: .
D gene: TRBD1
J gene: TRBJ1-4
V gene: TRBV29-1
CDR3 protein: CSTTGETNEKLFF
CDR3 DNA: TGCAGCACTACAGGGGAAACTAATGAAAAACTGTTTTTT

clone size: .
D gene: .
J gene: TRBJ2-1
V gene: TRBV6-5
CDR3 protein: CASSFLNEQFF
CDR3 DNA: TGTGCCAGCAGTTTTCTCAATGAGCAGTTCTTC

clone size: .
D gene: .
J gene: TRBJ1-1
V gene: TRBV18
CDR3 protein: CASSPLLTMQGNTEAFF
CDR3 DNA: TGTGCCAGCTCACCACTTCTCACGATGCAGGGGAACACTGAAGCTTTCTTT

clone size: .
D gene: .
J gene: TRBJ2-6
V gene: TRBV6-6
CDR3 protein: CASMRTGANVLTF
CDR3 DNA: TGTGCCAGCATGAGGACTGGGGCCAACGTCCTGACTTTC

clone size: medium-sized
D gene: TRBD1
J gene: TRBJ1-2
V gene: TRBV25-1
CDR3 protein: CASQTGVNGYTF
CDR3 DNA: TGTGCCAGCCAGACAGGGGTGAATGGCTACACCTTC

clone size: .
D gene: TRBD1
J gene: TRBJ1-5
V gene: TRBV29-1
CDR3 protein: CSVIGQGLGPQHF
CDR3 DNA: TGCAGCGTCATTGGACAGGGTTTGGGGCCCCAGCATTTT

clone size: .
D gene: .
J gene: TRBJ2-7
V gene: TRBV12-5
CDR3 protein: CASGWAVTGHHYEQYF
CDR3 DNA: TGTGCTAGTGGTTGGGCAGTAACGGGACACCACTACGAGCAGTACTTC

clone size: .
D gene: .
J gene: TRBJ1-4
V gene: TRBV6-5
CDR3 protein: CASCQGTQSEKLFF
CDR3 DNA: TGTGCCAGTTGCCAGGGGACCCAGAGTGAAAAACTGTTTTTT

clone size: .
D gene: .
J gene: TRBJ1-4
V gene: TRBV6-1
CDR3 protein: CASSAGIGNEKLFF
CDR3 DNA: TGTGCCAGCAGTGCAGGGATAGGGAATGAAAAACTGTTTTTT

clone size: .
D gene: .
J gene: TRBJ2-7
V gene: TRBV20-1
CDR3 protein: CSAQRYEQYF
CDR3 DNA: TGCAGTGCCCAGAGGTACGAGCAGTACTTC

clone size: .
D gene: .
J gene: TRBJ1-3
V gene: TRBV9
CDR3 protein: CASSVGQVSGNTIYF
CDR3 DNA: TGTGCCAGCAGCGTAGGCCAGGTCTCTGGAAACACCATATATTTT

clone size: .
D gene: .
J gene: TRBJ2-7
V gene: TRBV7-9
CDR3 protein: CASSLMTVAYEQYF
CDR3 DNA: TGTGCCAGCAGCTTAATGACAGTAGCCTACGAGCAGTACTTC

clone size: .
D gene: .
J gene: TRBJ2-7
V gene: TRBV7-3
CDR3 protein: CASSSNRAGDEQYF
CDR3 DNA: TGTGCCAGCAGCTCGAACAGGGCTGGCGACGAGCAGTACTTC

clone size: .
D gene: .
J gene: TRBJ1-1
V gene: TRBV18
CDR3 protein: CASSVFSGHPGTEAFF
CDR3 DNA: TGTGCCAGCTCAGTTTTCTCTGGACACCCTGGCACTGAAGCTTTCTTT

clone size: .
D gene: TRBD1
J gene: TRBJ2-1
V gene: TRBV11-2
CDR3 protein: CASSLTLSGTGAYNEQFF
CDR3 DNA: TGTGCCAGCAGCTTAACCCTTTCCGGGACAGGGGCCTACAATGAGCAGTTCTTC

clone size: .
D gene: .
J gene: TRBJ1-1
V gene: TRBV9
CDR3 protein: CASSGALGGGRVPEAFF
CDR3 DNA: TGTGCCAGCAGCGGTGCCCTTGGGGGGGGGCGCGTGCCTGAAGCTTTCTTT

clone size: .
D gene: .
J gene: TRBJ2-3
V gene: TRBV7-2
CDR3 protein: CASSLLVATDTQYF
CDR3 DNA: TGTGCCAGCAGCTTACTGGTAGCTACAGATACGCAGTATTTT

clone size: once
D gene: .
J gene: TRBJ2-2
V gene: TRBV11-3
CDR3 protein: CASSSSTGELFF
CDR3 DNA: TGTGCCAGCAGCTCCAGCACCGGGGAGCTGTTTTTT

clone size: .
D gene: .
J gene: TRBJ1-6
V gene: TRBV7-3
CDR3 protein: CASSLSPGMDSPLHF
CDR3 DNA: TGTGCCAGCAGCTTAAGTCCAGGGATGGATTCACCCCTCCACTTT

clone size: .
D gene: .
J gene: TRBJ1-5
V gene: TRBV6-6
CDR3 protein: CASSYGSLLSNQPQHF
CDR3 DNA: TGTGCCAGCAGTTACGGTAGCCTCCTTAGCAATCAGCCCCAGCATTTT

clone size: .
D gene: .
J gene: TRBJ1-5
V gene: TRBV5-1
CDR3 protein: CASSLAGDQPQHF
CDR3 DNA: TGCGCCAGCAGCTTGGCAGGCGATCAGCCCCAGCATTTT

clone size: .
D gene: .
J gene: TRBJ2-7
V gene: TRBV19
CDR3 protein: CASSIGALYEQYF
CDR3 DNA: TGTGCCAGTAGTATAGGGGCGCTCTACGAGCAGTACTTC

clone size: .
D gene: TRBD1
J gene: TRBJ2-5
V gene: TRBV6-1
CDR3 protein: CASSGQGTAQETQYF
CDR3 DNA: TGTGCCAGCAGTGGCCAAGGGACAGCGCAAGAGACCCAGTACTTC

clone size: .
D gene: .
J gene: TRBJ2-3
V gene: TRBV4-3
CDR3 protein: CASSRSRVDTQYF
CDR3 DNA: TGCGCCAGCAGCCGTTCCAGGGTAGATACGCAGTATTTT

clone size: .
D gene: .
J gene: TRBJ2-7
V gene: TRBV7-2
CDR3 protein: CASSLVGGTYEQYF
CDR3 DNA: TGTGCCAGCAGCTTAGTAGGCGGGACCTACGAGCAGTACTTC

clone size: .
D gene: .
J gene: TRBJ2-6
V gene: TRBV7-9
CDR3 protein: CASSLASGANVLTF
CDR3 DNA: TGTGCCAGCAGCTTAGCGAGTGGGGCCAACGTCCTGACTTTC

clone size: .
D gene: .
J gene: TRBJ1-1
V gene: TRBV10-3
CDR3 protein: CAMGYGQYTEAFF
CDR3 DNA: TGTGCCATGGGCTACGGACAGTACACTGAAGCTTTCTTT

clone size: .
D gene: TRBD2
J gene: TRBJ2-3
V gene: TRBV7-9
CDR3 protein: CASSSRVTSGGASDTQYF
CDR3 DNA: TGTGCCAGCAGCTCTCGAGTAACTAGCGGGGGGGCCTCGGATACGCAGTATTTT

clone size: .
D gene: .
J gene: TRBJ2-1
V gene: TRBV5-1
CDR3 protein: CASSFDRPRLDEQFF
CDR3 DNA: TGCGCCAGCAGCTTCGACAGGCCACGTTTAGATGAGCAGTTCTTC

clone size: .
D gene: TRBD1
J gene: TRBJ1-2
V gene: TRBV19
CDR3 protein: CASTPQGTGQGGYTF
CDR3 DNA: TGTGCCAGTACCCCGCAGGGGACAGGGCAAGGTGGCTACACCTTC

clone size: .
D gene: TRBD1
J gene: TRBJ1-1
V gene: TRBV29-1
CDR3 protein: CSVRQGTSGTEAFF
CDR3 DNA: TGCAGCGTCCGACAGGGTACTTCGGGCACTGAAGCTTTCTTT

clone size: .
D gene: .
J gene: TRBJ1-5
V gene: TRBV28
CDR3 protein: CASSPFNQPQHF
CDR3 DNA: TGTGCCAGCAGTCCATTCAATCAGCCCCAGCATTTT

clone size: .
D gene: TRBD2
J gene: TRBJ2-3
V gene: TRBV9
CDR3 protein: CASSISGVPDTQYF
CDR3 DNA: TGTGCCAGCAGCATTAGCGGGGTGCCAGATACGCAGTATTTT